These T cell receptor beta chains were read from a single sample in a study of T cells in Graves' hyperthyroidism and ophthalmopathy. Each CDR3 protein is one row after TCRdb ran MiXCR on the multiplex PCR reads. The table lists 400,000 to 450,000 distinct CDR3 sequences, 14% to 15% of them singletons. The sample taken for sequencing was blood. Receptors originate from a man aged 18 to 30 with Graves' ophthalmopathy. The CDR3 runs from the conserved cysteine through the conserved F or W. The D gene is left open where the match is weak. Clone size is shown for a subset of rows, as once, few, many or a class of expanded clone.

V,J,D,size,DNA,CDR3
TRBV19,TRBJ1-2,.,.,TGTGCCAGTAGTATGGGGGGCACTGGCTACACCTTC,CASSMGGTGYTF
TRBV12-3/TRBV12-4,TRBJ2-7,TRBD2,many,TGTGCCAGCAGCCCGACTAGCGGGAGACGCGAGCAGTACTTC,CASSPTSGRREQYF
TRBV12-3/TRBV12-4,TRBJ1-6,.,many,TGTGCCAGCTCACCCAGGGGCAGGGGCTCACCCCTCCACTTT,CASSPRGRGSPLHF
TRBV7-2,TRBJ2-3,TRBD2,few,TGTGCCAGCAGCCGTATCGGAGCGGGGTTGGGAGATACGCAGTATTTT,CASSRIGAGLGDTQYF
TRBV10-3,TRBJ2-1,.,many,TGTGCCATCAGCCCCGTGAACGCCGAGCAGTTCTTC,CAISPVNAEQFF
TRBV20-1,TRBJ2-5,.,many,TGCAGTGCTAGAAGGGGACACCGGGGACAAGAGACCCAGTACTTC,CSARRGHRGQETQYF
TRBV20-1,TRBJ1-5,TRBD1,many,TGCAGTGCTGGCCAATACGTAGGGGGCGAGGGCAATCAGCCCCAGCATTTT,CSAGQYVGGEGNQPQHF
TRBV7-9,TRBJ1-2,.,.,TGTGCCAGCAGCTTATCCCCGGATCGGTCTGGCTACACCTTC,CASSLSPDRSGYTF
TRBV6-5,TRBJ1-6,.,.,TGTGCCAGCAGTTACGAGGGGACCTATAATTCACCCCTCCACTTT,CASSYEGTYNSPLHF
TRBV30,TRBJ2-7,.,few,TGTGCCTGGGGGGAAGGTGGCGAGCAGTACTTC,CAWGEGGEQYF
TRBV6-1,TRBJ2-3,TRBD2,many,TGTGCCAGCAGCCATCTTCCTAGCGGGGTGAGTGCTAGCACAGATACGCAGTATTTT,CASSHLPSGVSASTDTQYF
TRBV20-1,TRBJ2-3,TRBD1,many,TGCAGTGCTAGAGACCAGGGGGCGCGGTTCACAGATACGCAGTATTTT,CSARDQGARFTDTQYF
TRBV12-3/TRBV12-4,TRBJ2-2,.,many,TGTGCCAGCAGCTTCGCCACCACCGGGGAGCTGTTTTTT,CASSFATTGELFF
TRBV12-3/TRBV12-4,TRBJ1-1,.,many,TGTGCCAGCAGTTTAGCGCGTGTGAACACTGAAGCTTTCTTT,CASSLARVNTEAFF
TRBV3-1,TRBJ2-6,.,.,TGTGCCAGCAGCCCGCAAAGGGGTTTCCCTGGGGCCAACGTCCTGACTTTC,CASSPQRGFPGANVLTF
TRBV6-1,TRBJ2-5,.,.,TGTGCCAGCAGTCTGTCCGTCCAATTCATCACGTACTTC,CASSLSVQFITYF
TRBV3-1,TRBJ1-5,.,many,TGTGCCAGCAGTCACAGTAATCAGCCCCAGCATTTT,CASSHSNQPQHF
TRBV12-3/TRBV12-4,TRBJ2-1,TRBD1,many,TGTGCCAGCAGTTCCCGACAACCCAGGACAGGGCACACATACAATGAGCAGTTCTTC,CASSSRQPRTGHTYNEQFF
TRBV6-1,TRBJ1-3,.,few,TGTGCCAGCAGTTCAGGCCTGGGAGGAAACACCATATATTTT,CASSSGLGGNTIYF
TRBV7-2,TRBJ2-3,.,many,TGTGCCAGCAGAAGGGGAATGGATACGCAGTATTTT,CASRRGMDTQYF
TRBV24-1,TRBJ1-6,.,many,TGTGCCACCAGTGATTTGTGGCCCCTGAGTGCCGATTCACCCCTCCACTTT,CATSDLWPLSADSPLHF
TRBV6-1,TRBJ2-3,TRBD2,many,TGTGCCAGCAAGAGAGCGGGGGGCTTACCTAGCACAGATACGCAGTATTTT,CASKRAGGLPSTDTQYF
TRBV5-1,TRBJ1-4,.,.,TGCGCCAGCAGCCACTGGGACCTTAATGAAAAACTGTTTTTT,CASSHWDLNEKLFF
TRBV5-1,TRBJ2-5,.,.,TGCGCCAGCAGCTTGGAAGAGGGTCGAGAGACCCAGTACTTC,CASSLEEGRETQYF
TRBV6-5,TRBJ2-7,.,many,TGTGCCAGCAGTTACGGGGGGAGCGCCTACGAGCAGTACTTC,CASSYGGSAYEQYF
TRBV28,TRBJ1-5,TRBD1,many,TGTGCCAGCAGTTCTCTCGGGACAGGGGGAAGTCGGCAGCCCCAGCATTTT,CASSSLGTGGSRQPQHF
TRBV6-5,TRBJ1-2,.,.,TGTGCCAGCAGTTACTCGAATAGACTCCGAGACGGAACCTATGGCTACACCTTC,CASSYSNRLRDGTYGYTF
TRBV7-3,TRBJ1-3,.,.,TGTGCCAGCAGCCAAAGCGGGGGATACGGAAACACCATATATTTT,CASSQSGGYGNTIYF
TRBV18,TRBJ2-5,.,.,TGTGCCAGCTCACCACCGGCCAGTCGCCAAGAGACCCAGTACTTC,CASSPPASRQETQYF
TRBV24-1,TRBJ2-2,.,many,TGTGCCACCAGGACAGCGGCGAACACCGGGGAGCTGTTTTTT,CATRTAANTGELFF